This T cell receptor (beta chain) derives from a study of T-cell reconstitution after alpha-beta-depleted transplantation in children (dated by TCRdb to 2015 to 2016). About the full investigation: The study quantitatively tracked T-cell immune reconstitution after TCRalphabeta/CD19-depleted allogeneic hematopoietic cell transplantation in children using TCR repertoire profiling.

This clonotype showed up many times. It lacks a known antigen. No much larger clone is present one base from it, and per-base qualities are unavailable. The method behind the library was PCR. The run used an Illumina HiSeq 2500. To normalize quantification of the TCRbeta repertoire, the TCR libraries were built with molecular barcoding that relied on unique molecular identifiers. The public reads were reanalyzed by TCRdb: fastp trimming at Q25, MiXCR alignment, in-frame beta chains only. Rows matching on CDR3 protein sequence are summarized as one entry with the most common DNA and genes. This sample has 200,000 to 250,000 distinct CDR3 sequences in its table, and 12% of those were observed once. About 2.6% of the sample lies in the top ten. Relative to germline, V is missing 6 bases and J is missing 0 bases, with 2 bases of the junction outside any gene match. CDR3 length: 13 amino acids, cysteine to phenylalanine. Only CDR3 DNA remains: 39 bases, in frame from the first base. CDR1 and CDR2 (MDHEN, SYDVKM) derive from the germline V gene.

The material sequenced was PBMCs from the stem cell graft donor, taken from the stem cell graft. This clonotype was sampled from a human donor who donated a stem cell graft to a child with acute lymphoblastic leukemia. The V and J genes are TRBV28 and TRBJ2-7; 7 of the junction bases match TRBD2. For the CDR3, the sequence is CASSWGGSYEQYF. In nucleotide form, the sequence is TGTGCCAGCAGCTGGGGGGGCTCCTACGAGCAGTACTTC. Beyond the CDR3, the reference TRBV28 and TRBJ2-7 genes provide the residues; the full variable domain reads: DVKVTQSSRYLVKRTGEKVFLECVQDMDHENMFWYRQDPGLGLRLIYFSYDVKMKEKGDIPEGYSVSREKKERFSLILESASTNQTSMYLCASSWGGSYEQYFGPGTRLTVT.